This paragraph reports one T cell receptor beta chain. V lost 4 bases to trimming and J lost 4 bases, with 10 bases between them. The germline V gene has CDR1 MDHEN and CDR2 SYDVKM. The CDR3 loop spans 13 amino acids. All recovered Cohort 3 donors got two negative PCRs, got clearance, or saw symptom resolution. This record belongs to a study of blood T cell repertoires in COVID-19. At the level of the study: Sites in the United States, Italy and Spain provided acute and convalescent COVID-19 samples. T cells, B-cell-depleted T cells, or PBMCs provided the cDNA or gDNA that served as material.

In the source study's methods: It was from reference gene primer amplification that nucleated cell counts were estimated. Clones were sequenced by immunoSEQ multiplex PCR, and TCRdb holds only the in-frame ones, with some missing. V and J calls and clone size are as listed in that table; D and trimming were resolved from the DNA. The data hold approximately 170,000 clones, with about 81% observed a single time. The chain joins TRBV28 to TRBJ2-5; D unresolved. The sequencing sample was made of PBMCs or T cells enriched from blood (not recorded which). The source is a woman aged 25 to 45 who had recovered from COVID-19. Written as DNA, the CDR3 is TGTGCCAGCAGTTCTACGGAGCGAGAGACCCAGTACTTC. Protein: CASSSTERETQYF.